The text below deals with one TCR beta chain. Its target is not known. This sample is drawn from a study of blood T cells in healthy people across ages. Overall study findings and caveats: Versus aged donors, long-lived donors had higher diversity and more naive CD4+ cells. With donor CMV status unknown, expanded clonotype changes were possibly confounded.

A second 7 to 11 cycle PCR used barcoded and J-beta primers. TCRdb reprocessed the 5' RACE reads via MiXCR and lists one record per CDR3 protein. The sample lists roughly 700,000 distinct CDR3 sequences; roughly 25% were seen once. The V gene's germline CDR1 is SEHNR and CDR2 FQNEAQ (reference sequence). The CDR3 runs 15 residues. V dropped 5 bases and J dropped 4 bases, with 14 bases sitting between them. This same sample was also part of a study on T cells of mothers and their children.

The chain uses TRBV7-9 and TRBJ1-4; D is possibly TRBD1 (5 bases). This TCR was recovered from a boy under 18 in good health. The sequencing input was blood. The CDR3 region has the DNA TGTGCCAGCAGCCACCGCGGGACGGTTAATGAAAAACTGTTTTTT. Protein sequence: CASSHRGTVNEKLFF.